This T cell receptor (beta chain) emerged from a study of T cell changes during pregnancy in multiple sclerosis. Profiling relied on immunoSEQ multiplex PCR, and the TCRdb table lists in-frame clones only, not all of them. This sample yields some 70,000 clones, of which 90% are seen a single time; more than 1.4% belongs to the top ten. This specimen was peripheral blood, taken in the third trimester of pregnancy. The receptor comes from a female donor with multiple sclerosis, enrolled in a pregnancy study.

CDR3 residues: CASRPREETQYF. CDR3 nucleotide sequence: TGTGCCAGCCGCCCACGCGAAGAGACCCAGTACTTC. This chain connects TRBV7-9 to TRBJ2-5; no firm D call. The CDR3 consists of 12 residues. Per the germline V gene, CDR1 is SEHNR and CDR2 is FQNEAQ (reference sequence). V was trimmed by 8 bases and J by 3 bases, leaving 10 bases between them.